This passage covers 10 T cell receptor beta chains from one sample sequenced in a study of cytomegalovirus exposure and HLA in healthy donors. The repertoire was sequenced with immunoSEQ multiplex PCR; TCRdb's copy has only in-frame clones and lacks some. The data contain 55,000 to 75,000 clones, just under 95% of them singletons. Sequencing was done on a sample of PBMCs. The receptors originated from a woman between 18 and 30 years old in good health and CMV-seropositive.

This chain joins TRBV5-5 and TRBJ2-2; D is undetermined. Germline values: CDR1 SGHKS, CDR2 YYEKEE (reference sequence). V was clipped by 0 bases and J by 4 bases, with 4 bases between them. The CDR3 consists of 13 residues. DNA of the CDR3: TGTGCCAGCAGCTTGGTTAGCACCGGGGAGCTGTTTTTT. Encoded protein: CASSLVSTGELFF.

CDR3 DNA: TGCAGCGTAAAGACTAGCGGGAGTCTGACTGAGCAGTTCTTC. Translating it yields CSVKTSGSLTEQFF. This chain joins TRBV29-1 and TRBJ2-1; 12 bases fit TRBD2. CDR3 length: 14 amino acids. J gave up 9 bases and V 6 bases, and 9 bases lay outside the gene matches. The germline CDR1 and CDR2 sequences are SQVTM and ANQGSEA.

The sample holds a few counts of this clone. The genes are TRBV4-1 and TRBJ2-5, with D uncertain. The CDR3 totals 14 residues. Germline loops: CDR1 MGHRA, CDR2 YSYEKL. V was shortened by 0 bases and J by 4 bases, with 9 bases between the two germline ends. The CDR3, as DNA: TGCGCCAGCAGCCAAGATTTCAGTTCAGAGACCCAGTACTTC. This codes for CASSQDFSSETQYF.

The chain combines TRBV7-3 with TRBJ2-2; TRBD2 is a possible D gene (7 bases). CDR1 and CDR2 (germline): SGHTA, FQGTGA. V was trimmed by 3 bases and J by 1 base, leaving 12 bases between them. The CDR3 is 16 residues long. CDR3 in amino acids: CASSLTGGRNTGELFF. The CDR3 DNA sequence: TGTGCCAGCAGCTTGACCGGGGGGCGGAACACCGGGGAGCTGTTTTTT.

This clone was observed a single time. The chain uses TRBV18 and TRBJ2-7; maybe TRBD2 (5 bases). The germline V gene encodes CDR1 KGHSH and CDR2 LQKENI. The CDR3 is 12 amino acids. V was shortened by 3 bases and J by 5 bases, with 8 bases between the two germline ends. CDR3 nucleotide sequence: TGTGCCAGCTCACCGCGGGCAGACGAGCAGTACTTC. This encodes CASSPRADEQYF.

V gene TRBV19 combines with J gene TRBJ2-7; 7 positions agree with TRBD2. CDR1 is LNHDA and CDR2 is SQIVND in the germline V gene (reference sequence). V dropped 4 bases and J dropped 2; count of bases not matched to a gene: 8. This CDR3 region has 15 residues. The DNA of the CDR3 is TGTGCCAGTAGTACCAGCGGGACCGTACCCTACGAGCAGTACTTC. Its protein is CASSTSGTVPYEQYF.

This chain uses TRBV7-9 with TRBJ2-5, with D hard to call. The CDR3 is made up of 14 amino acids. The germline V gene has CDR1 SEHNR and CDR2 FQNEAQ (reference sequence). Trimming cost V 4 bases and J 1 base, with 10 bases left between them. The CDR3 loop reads CASSSPLLQETQYF. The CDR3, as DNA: TGTGCCAGCAGCTCCCCCTTACTCCAAGAGACCCAGTACTTC. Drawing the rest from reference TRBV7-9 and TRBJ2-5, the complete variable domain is DTGVSQNPRHKITKRGQNVTFRCDPISEHNRLYWYRQTLGQGPEFLTYFQNEAQLEKSRLLSDRFSAERPKGSFSTLEIQRTEQGDSAMYLCASSSPLLQETQYFGPGTRLLVL.

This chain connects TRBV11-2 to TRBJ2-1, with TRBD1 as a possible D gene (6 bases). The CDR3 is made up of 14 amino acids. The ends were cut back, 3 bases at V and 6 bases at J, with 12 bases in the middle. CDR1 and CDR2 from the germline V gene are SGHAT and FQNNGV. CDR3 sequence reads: CASSLLWTANEQFF. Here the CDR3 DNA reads TGTGCCAGCAGCTTGCTTTGGACAGCCAATGAGCAGTTCTTC.

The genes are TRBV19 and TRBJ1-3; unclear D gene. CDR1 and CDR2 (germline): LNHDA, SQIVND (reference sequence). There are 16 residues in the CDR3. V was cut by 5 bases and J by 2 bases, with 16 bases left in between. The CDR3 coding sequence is TGTGCCAGTAGTCCCGAAGGACTGGGGACTGGAAACACCATATATTTT. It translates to CASSPEGLGTGNTIYF.

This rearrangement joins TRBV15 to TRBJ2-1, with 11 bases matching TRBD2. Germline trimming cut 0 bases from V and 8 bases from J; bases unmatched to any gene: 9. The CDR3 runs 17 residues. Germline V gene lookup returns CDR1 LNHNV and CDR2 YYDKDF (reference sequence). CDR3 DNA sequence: TGTGCCACCAGCAGAGATATGACTAGCGGGGCGAGGTATGAGCAGTTCTTC. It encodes CATSRDMTSGARYEQFF. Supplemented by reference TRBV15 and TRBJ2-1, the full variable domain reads DAMVIQNPRYQVTQFGKPVTLSCSQTLNHNVMYWYQQKSSQAPKLLFHYYDKDFNNEADTPDNFQSRRPNTSFCFLDIRSPGLGDTAMYLCATSRDMTSGARYEQFFGPGTRLTVL.